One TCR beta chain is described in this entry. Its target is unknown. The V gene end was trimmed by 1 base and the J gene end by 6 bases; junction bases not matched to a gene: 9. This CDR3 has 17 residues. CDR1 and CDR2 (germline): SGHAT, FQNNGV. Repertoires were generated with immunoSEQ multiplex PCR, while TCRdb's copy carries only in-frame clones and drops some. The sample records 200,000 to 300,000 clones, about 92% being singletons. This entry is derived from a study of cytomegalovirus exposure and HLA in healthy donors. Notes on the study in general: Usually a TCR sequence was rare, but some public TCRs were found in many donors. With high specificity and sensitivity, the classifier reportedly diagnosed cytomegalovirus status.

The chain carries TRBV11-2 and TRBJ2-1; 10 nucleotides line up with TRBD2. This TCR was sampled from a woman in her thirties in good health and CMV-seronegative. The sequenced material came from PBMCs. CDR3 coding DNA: TGTGCCAGCAGCTTAGTCTTTAGCGGGGGGAAGGTCAATGAGCAGTTCTTC. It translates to CASSLVFSGGKVNEQFF. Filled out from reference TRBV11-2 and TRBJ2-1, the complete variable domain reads EAGVAQSPRYKIIEKRQSVAFWCNPISGHATLYWYQQILGQGPKLLIQFQNNGVVDDSQLPKDRFSAERLKGVDSTLKIQPAKLEDSAVYLCASSLVFSGGKVNEQFFGPGTRLTVL.